This T cell receptor (beta chain) was observed in a study of tumor-infiltrating lymphocytes in oesophageal squamous cell carcinoma. This clonotype was counted ten times or more. TCRdb processed the PCR reads anew with MiXCR; each CDR3 protein has one entry. In the table there are about 23,000 distinct CDR3 sequences, more than 30% of which are singletons. V was trimmed by 1 base and J by 2 bases, leaving 12 bases between them. The CDR3 has 15 residues. The germline V gene has CDR1 SGHAT and CDR2 FQNNGV. The sequenced material came from esophageal tumor tissue. This clonotype originated in a male donor with esophageal squamous cell carcinoma. V is TRBV11-2 and J is TRBJ2-7, with D maybe TRBD1 (5 bases). The CDR3 spells CASSLGLTATYEQYF. DNA for the CDR3: TGTGCCAGCAGCTTAGGGCTGACAGCTACCTACGAGCAGTACTTC.